This T cell receptor (beta chain) comes out of a study of cytotoxic CD8 clonotypes in ibrutinib-treated CLL. Overall study context: Once patients had received a median roughly 11 months of treatment, range 6 to 36, response samples were obtained. A mean of approximately 260,000 productive templates and 90,000 or so productive rearrangements was obtained per sample.

Study-level points and caveats: Public clonotypes, rarely seen, contracted or held steady on treatment.

Comments on this clone: Its antigen is not identified.

This table comes from immunoSEQ multiplex PCR, and its TCRdb copy is limited to in-frame clones, with some not included. The sample yields about 160,000 clones, about 80% seen once. Germline CDR1 SGHTA, CDR2 FQGNSA. The CDR3 spans 12 residues. Trimming pared 3 bases from V and 11 bases from J, leaving 11 bases between. With cryopreserved PBMCs as the source, roughly 2 micrograms of genomic DNA went to TCR beta libraries. The chain recombines TRBV7-2 with TRBJ2-1; D unresolved. The sample here was PBMCs, taken after 12 months of ibrutinib treatment. This TCR was recovered from a human donor with chronic lymphocytic leukemia. CDR3 loop: CASSFSGRQQFF. The CDR3 nucleotides are TGTGCCAGCAGCTTCTCCGGCAGGCAGCAGTTCTTC.